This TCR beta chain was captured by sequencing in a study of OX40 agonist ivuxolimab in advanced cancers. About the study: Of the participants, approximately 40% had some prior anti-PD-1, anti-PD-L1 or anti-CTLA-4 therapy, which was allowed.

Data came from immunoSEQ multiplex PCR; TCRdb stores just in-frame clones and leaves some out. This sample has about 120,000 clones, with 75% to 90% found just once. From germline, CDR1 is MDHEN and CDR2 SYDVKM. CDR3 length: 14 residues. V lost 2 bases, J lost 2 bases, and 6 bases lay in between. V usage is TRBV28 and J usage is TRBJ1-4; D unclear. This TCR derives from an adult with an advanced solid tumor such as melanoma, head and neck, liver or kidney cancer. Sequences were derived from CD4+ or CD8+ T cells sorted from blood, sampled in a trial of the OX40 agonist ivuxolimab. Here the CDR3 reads CASSLGLTNEKLFF. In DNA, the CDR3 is TGTGCCAGCAGTTTAGGGCTGACTAATGAAAAACTGTTTTTT.